This T cell receptor (beta chain) was documented in a study of T cells in Graves' hyperthyroidism and ophthalmopathy. Background on the study: Peripheral blood specimens were obtained at initial diagnosis, prior to any treatment.

The CDR3 length is 16 residues. Per the germline V gene, CDR1 is DFQATT and CDR2 is SNEGSKA (reference sequence). V trimming: 3 bases; J trimming: 1 base; junction bases outside the gene matches: 10. Points on this clonotype: The antigen is undetermined. Given a much more abundant clone one base away, this may be a read error.

Regions amplified from RNA transcripts were the TCR beta CDR3 regions. The HTBI set primed first-round TCR CDR3 RT-PCR. TCRdb fed the multiplex PCR reads into MiXCR, producing one record per CDR3 protein. The table shows about 560,000 distinct CDR3 sequences, with more than 15% occurring only once. Whole-study findings and limits: The model's output predicted ophthalmopathy at a median of about 6.5 months prior to onset.

Stable Graves' hyperthyroidism meant no ophthalmopathy progression within 18 months. The specimen was blood. The rearrangement links TRBV20-1 to TRBJ2-3; TRBD2 matches 7 bases. The TCR comes from a woman aged 30 to 39 with Graves' hyperthyroidism. CDR3 nucleotide sequence: TGCAGTGCTAGGGGAGCGGGGACGCTGCGCACAGATACGCAGTATTTT. Encoded protein: CSARGAGTLRTDTQYF.